This T cell receptor (beta chain) originates from a study of blood T cell repertoires in COVID-19. Study as a whole: Samples came from the United States, Italy and Spain, spanning acute and convalescent COVID-19. The analysed material was cDNA or gDNA that came from T cells, B-cell-depleted T cells, or PBMCs.

CDR1 and CDR2 from the germline V gene are SNHLY and FYNNEI. Germline trimming cut 7 bases from V and 5 bases from J; bases unmatched to any gene: 7. The CDR3 is 16 amino acids. Original analysis: Amplifying reference gene primers gave estimates of nucleated cell counts. Data came from immunoSEQ multiplex PCR; TCRdb stores just in-frame clones and leaves some out. The D gene and trimming were derived from the DNA, and the V and J assignments and clone size from that table. The sample shows 84,000 or so clones, under 90% of them seen only once. The V gene is TRBV2, the J gene TRBJ2-1; TRBD2 matches at 14 bases. Source material: peripheral blood. The sequence derives from a woman aged 40 to 50 with active or convalescent COVID-19. CDR3 amino acids: CASTRGTSGGNNEQFF. CDR3 DNA sequence: TGTGCCAGCACCCGGGGGACTAGCGGGGGTAACAATGAGCAGTTCTTC.